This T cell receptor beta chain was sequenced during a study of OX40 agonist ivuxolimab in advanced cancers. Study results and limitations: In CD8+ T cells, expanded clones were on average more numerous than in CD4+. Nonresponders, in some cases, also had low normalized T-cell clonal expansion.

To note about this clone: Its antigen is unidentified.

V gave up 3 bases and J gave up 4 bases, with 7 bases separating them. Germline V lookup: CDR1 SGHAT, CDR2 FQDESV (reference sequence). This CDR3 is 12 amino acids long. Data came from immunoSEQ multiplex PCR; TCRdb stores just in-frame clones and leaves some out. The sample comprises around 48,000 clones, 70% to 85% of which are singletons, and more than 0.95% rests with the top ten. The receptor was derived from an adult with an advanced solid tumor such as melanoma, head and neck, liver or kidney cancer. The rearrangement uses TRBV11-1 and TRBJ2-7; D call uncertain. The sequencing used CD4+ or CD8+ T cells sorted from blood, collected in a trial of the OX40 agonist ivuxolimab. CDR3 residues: CASSLSRYEQYF. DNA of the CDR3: TGTGCCAGCAGCTTGAGCCGATACGAGCAGTACTTC. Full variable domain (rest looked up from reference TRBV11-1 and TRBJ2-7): EAEVAQSPRYKITEKSQAVAFWCDPISGHATLYWYRQILGQGPELLVQFQDESVVDDSQLPKDRFSAERLKGVDSTLKIQPAELGDSAMYLCASSLSRYEQYFGPGTRLTVT.